Reported below is one TCR beta chain. The data were obtained in a study of shared clonotypes between healthy human individuals. Germline V gene sequence: CDR1 PRHDT, CDR2 FYEKMQ (reference sequence). This CDR3 is 15 amino acids long. V lost 7 bases and J lost 2, with 15 bases in between. Here immunoSEQ multiplex PCR was the method, and the copy in TCRdb shows in-frame clones only, minus some. The repertoire holds about 800,000 clones, with 95% to 97% as singletons. Naive CD8 cells, CD45RO-negative and positively selected for CCR7, excluded terminally differentiated effector memory CD45RA+ cells. The receptor comes from a man in his thirties or forties in good health. The sample taken for sequencing was naive CD8+ T cells sorted from blood. The rearrangement joins TRBV13 to TRBJ1-5, with D hard to call. The CDR3 is CASKIWGEGNQPQHF. The CDR3 bases are TGTGCCAGCAAAATTTGGGGAGAGGGCAATCAGCCCCAGCATTTT. The variable domain in full, completed from reference TRBV13 and TRBJ1-5, reads AAGVIQSPRHLIKEKRETATLKCYPIPRHDTVYWYQQGPGQDPQFLISFYEKMQSDKGSIPDRFSAQQFSDYHSELNMSSLELGDSALYFCASKIWGEGNQPQHFGDGTRLSIL.